This TCR beta chain was sequenced for a study of blood T cell repertoires in COVID-19. Study at large: Specimens from acute and convalescent COVID-19 originated in the United States, Italy and Spain. PBMCs, B-cell-depleted T cells, or T cells were the source of the cDNA or gDNA that made up the material.

The CDR3 consists of 17 residues. CDR1 SNHLY and CDR2 FYNNEI come from the germline V gene. V gave up 8 bases and J gave up 3 bases, with 23 bases separating them. Authors' data handling: Amplification of reference gene primers provided the estimated nucleated cell counts. This table comes from immunoSEQ multiplex PCR, and its TCRdb copy is limited to in-frame clones, with some not included. The V and J calls and clone size were taken over from that table, and D and trimming were inferred from the DNA. The sample lists under 150,000 clones, around 81% occurring once. The genes are TRBV2 and TRBJ2-1; D possibly corresponds to TRBD1 (6 bases). Sequences were obtained from peripheral blood. This receptor was taken from a woman in her fifties or sixties with acute or convalescent COVID-19. CDR3 amino acids: CASGIGPYTGNYNEQFF. The CDR3 coding sequence is TGTGCCAGCGGGATTGGTCCTTATACAGGGAACTACAATGAGCAGTTCTTC.